What follows is one T cell receptor beta chain and its context. This table comes from immunoSEQ multiplex PCR, and its TCRdb copy is limited to in-frame clones, with some not included. The table lists over 250,000 clones, 80% to 85% of them singletons. This sample was taken from a study of blood T cell repertoires in COVID-19. Germline trimming cut 4 bases from V and 2 bases from J; bases unmatched to any gene: 10. Looked up from germline, CDR1 is GTSNPN and CDR2 is SVGIG (reference sequence). CDR3 length: 15 amino acids. The chain joins TRBV30 to TRBJ2-7; TRBD1 aligns across 8 bases. The receptor's source is a man aged 40-49 years who had been exposed to COVID-19. The source material was PBMCs or T cells enriched from blood (not recorded which). The CDR3 nucleotides read TGTGCCTGGACTTTAGGGGACAGGCCGACCTACGAGCAGTACTTC. The encoded protein is CAWTLGDRPTYEQYF. Supplemented by reference TRBV30 and TRBJ2-7, the full variable domain reads SQTIHQWPATLVQPVGSPLSLECTVEGTSNPNLYWYRQAAGRGLQLLFYSVGIGQISSEVPQNLSASRPQDRQFILSSKKLLLSDSGFYLCAWTLGDRPTYEQYFGPGTRLTVT.